The 21 T cell receptor beta chains given below trace back to one sample, sequenced in a study of cytomegalovirus exposure and HLA in healthy donors. In the PCR, 60 Vbeta and 13 Jbeta primers were used. The repertoire was sequenced with immunoSEQ multiplex PCR; TCRdb's copy has only in-frame clones and lacks some. The sample carries hundreds of thousands of clones, more than 80% recorded once. Source material: PBMCs. The origin of the receptors is a man aged 25 to 45 in good health and CMV-seronegative.

This chain links TRBV7-9 with TRBJ1-1; TRBD1 agrees at 10 bases. Trimming took 5 bases from V and 3 from J; bases not matched to a gene: 6. Germline CDR1 is SEHNR and CDR2 is FQNEAQ (reference sequence). CDR3 size: 15 residues. The CDR3 DNA reads as TGTGCCAGCAGCCCCATGACAGGGGGCTACACTGAAGCTTTCTTT. Protein sequence: CASSPMTGGYTEAFF.

The chain uses TRBV2 and TRBJ2-7; 7 bases map to TRBD1. CDR3 length: 14 residues. J lost 4 bases, V lost 2 bases, and 5 bases had no gene match. Per germline, CDR1 SNHLY and CDR2 FYNNEI. Here the CDR3 reads CASSEQGELYEQYF. CDR3 DNA: TGTGCCAGCAGTGAACAGGGGGAACTGTACGAGCAGTACTTC.

This clone is a singleton in its sample. The chain uses TRBV5-1 and TRBJ2-3, with TRBD2 matching over 15 bases. The J segment lost 3 bases and the V segment lost 4 bases, leaving 6 bases of the junction unmatched. The CDR3 has 17 residues. CDR1 is SGHRS and CDR2 is YFSETQ in the germline V gene. The chain's CDR3 is CASSAGTSGGLTDTQYF. The DNA for the CDR3 is TGCGCCAGCAGCGCCGGGACTAGCGGGGGGTTAACAGATACGCAGTATTTT.

The genes are TRBV4-1 and TRBJ2-5, with no clear D. Germline V gives CDR1 MGHRA, CDR2 YSYEKL. This CDR3 comprises 14 residues. V was pared by 1 base and J by 5 bases, with 11 bases between. Here the CDR3 reads CASSQGPPRETQYF. The CDR3 DNA is TGCGCCAGCAGCCAAGGTCCACCCCGGGAGACCCAGTACTTC.

V usage is TRBV7-2 and J usage is TRBJ2-7; 11 nucleotides match TRBD2. CDR1 and CDR2 from the germline V gene are SGHTA and FQGNSA. The CDR3 spans 14 residues. Trimming cost V 5 bases and J 4 bases; bases outside gene matches: 4. The CDR3 spells CASSRGTSGYEQYF. The DNA for the CDR3 is TGTGCCAGCAGCCGCGGGACTAGCGGTTACGAGCAGTACTTC.

The J gene is TRBJ1-5, the V gene TRBV16; D gene ambiguous. This CDR3 has 16 residues. The germline gives CDR1 KGHSY, CDR2 FQNENV. V was shortened by 0 bases and J by 0 bases, with 9 bases between the two germline ends. The CDR3 DNA follows: TGTGCCAGCAGCCAATCGGCAGGCTATAGCAATCAGCCCCAGCATTTT. Its protein is CASSQSAGYSNQPQHF. The complete variable domain, with remaining parts taken from reference TRBV16 and TRBJ1-5, reads GEEVAQTPKHLVRGEGQKAKLYCAPIKGHSYVFWYQQVLKNEFKFLISFQNENVFDETGMPKERFSAKCLPNSPCSLEIQATKLEDSAVYFCASSQSAGYSNQPQHFGDGTRLSIL.

The chain carries TRBV27 and TRBJ2-7; 14 bases map to TRBD2. The germline CDR1 and CDR2 sequences are MNHEY and SMNVEV (reference sequence). There are 16 residues in the CDR3. V shed 2 bases and J 6 bases; nucleotides not matched to a gene: 6. CDR3 DNA sequence: TGTGCCAGCAGTTTAAGGACTAGCGGGGGGATAGGCGAGCAGTACTTC. Translated: CASSLRTSGGIGEQYF.

The V and J genes are TRBV6-6 and TRBJ1-2; D gene ambiguous. This CDR3 comprises 12 residues. Germline lookup yields CDR1 MNHNY and CDR2 SVGAGI (reference sequence). Between the trimmed V and J ends, which lost 9 bases and 4 bases, there was a span of 12 bases. CDR3 in amino acids: CASSLGSYGYTF. The DNA for the CDR3 is TGTGCCAGTTCTCTGGGCAGCTATGGCTACACCTTC.

Turning to this clone: At one boundary the junction diverges from the germline segment, which might be a read error. The genes are TRBV7-2 and TRBJ2-6, with TRBD1 matching over 8 bases. The CDR3 loop spans 18 amino acids. Germline CDR1 is SGHTA and CDR2 is FQGNSA. Here the CDR3 reads CASSLDRGYPSGASVLTF. The CDR3 DNA follows: TGTGCCAGCAGCTTAGACAGGGGGTACCCCTCTGGGGCCAGCGTCCTGACTTTC.

This clone came up once. This chain links TRBV7-2 with TRBJ2-7, with D hard to call. From germline, CDR1 is SGHTA and CDR2 FQGNSA. V lost 8 bases and J 7 bases, leaving 18 bases between the germline ends. CDR3 length: 13 amino acids. The CDR3, as DNA: TGTGCCAGCCGTAACCAAAACATTTGGGAGCAGTACTTC. Protein sequence: CASRNQNIWEQYF.

This clone was seen just once. The J gene is TRBJ2-4, the V gene TRBV6-6; D perhaps matches TRBD1 (6 bases). Germline CDR1 is MNHNY and CDR2 is SVGAGI (reference sequence). The CDR3 length is 15 residues. Trimming took off 4 bases at V and 6 bases at J, with 16 bases between the two ends. CDR3 DNA: TGTGCCAGCAGTTCCCTAGGGGGAAATGGAAACATTCAGTACTTC. Protein sequence: CASSSLGGNGNIQYF.

J is TRBJ2-1 and V is TRBV5-8; no clear D. This CDR3 contains 12 residues. The V gene lost 2 bases and the J gene lost 6 bases, with 6 bases spanning the gap. Germline CDR1 reads SGHTS; CDR2 reads YDEGEE. DNA for the CDR3: TGTGCCAGCAGCTTCAATTCCAATGAGCAGTTCTTC. It is translated as CASSFNSNEQFF. Complete variable domain (other parts from reference TRBV5-8 and TRBJ2-1): EAGVTQSPTHLIKTRGQQATLRCSPISGHTSVYWYQQALGLGLQFLLWYDEGEERNRGNFPPRFSGRQFPNYSSELNVNALELEDSALYLCASSFNSNEQFFGPGTRLTVL.

The chain is built from TRBV7-9 and TRBJ1-4, with TRBD1 identical over 10 bases. Germline CDR1 SEHNR, CDR2 FQNEAQ (reference sequence). There are 15 residues in the CDR3. The V and J ends lost 4 bases and 7 bases, in that order; junction bases with no gene match: 6. CDR3 nucleotides: TGTGCCAGCAGCTGGGGGGACAGGGGAATTGAAAAACTGTTTTTT. Its protein product is CASSWGDRGIEKLFF.

The genes are TRBV29-1 and TRBJ2-3; TRBD2 is a possible D gene (5 bases). The CDR3 contains 13 residues. V lost 8 bases, J lost 2 bases, and 14 bases lay in between. Germline V gives CDR1 SQVTM, CDR2 ANQGSEA. The chain's CDR3 is CSITGVFTDTQYF. The CDR3, as DNA: TGCAGCATTACCGGGGTATTCACAGATACGCAGTATTTT.

The J gene is TRBJ2-7, the V gene TRBV19; perhaps TRBD1 as D (6 bases). V lost 8 bases and J lost 3, with 14 bases in between. The CDR3 is 13 amino acids. Germline V lookup: CDR1 LNHDA, CDR2 SQIVND (reference sequence). CDR3 nucleotide sequence: TGTGCCAGTGCCCCATCAGGGGACTACGAGCAGTACTTC. Translating it yields CASAPSGDYEQYF.

The chain uses TRBV10-3 and TRBJ1-5; D remains unclear. The germline V gene encodes CDR1 ENHRY and CDR2 SYGVKD. V lost 6 bases and J lost 1, with 10 bases in between. This CDR3 is built from 14 residues. The CDR3, as DNA: TGTGCCATCAGCCTATCATTGAGCAATCAGCCCCAGCATTTT. It codes for CAISLSLSNQPQHF.

In its sample, this clone was seen once. The J gene is TRBJ2-7, the V gene TRBV4-1; 8 bases fit TRBD1. The CDR3 has 16 residues. Per the germline V gene, CDR1 is MGHRA and CDR2 is YSYEKL. V gave up 4 bases and J gave up 2 bases; unmatched junction bases: 10. CDR3 bases: TGCGCCAGCAGCCCGAGCCTCCGGGACAGGCCCTACGAGCAGTACTTC. Encoded protein: CASSPSLRDRPYEQYF.

This sequence joins TRBV5-6 and TRBJ2-3; D call uncertain. Trimming left V 0 bases short and J 7 bases short, with 6 bases between. The CDR3 is 12 amino acids. CDR1 and CDR2 from the germline V gene are SGHDT and YYEEEE. CDR3 in DNA: TGTGCCAGCAGCTTGGGACTTTATACGCAGTATTTT. Amino acids: CASSLGLYTQYF.

The gene calls are TRBV27 and TRBJ1-6; the D gene is possibly TRBD1 (6 bases). The V gene lost 2 bases and the J gene lost 14 bases, with 16 bases spanning the gap. Per the germline V gene, CDR1 is MNHEY and CDR2 is SMNVEV (reference sequence). The CDR3 runs to 14 residues. CDR3: CASSLITQGSTLHF. The CDR3 DNA sequence: TGTGCCAGCAGTTTAATTACACAGGGATCCACCCTCCACTTT.

The chain uses TRBV11-2 and TRBJ1-2; unclear D gene. CDR1 and CDR2 from the germline V gene are SGHAT and FQNNGV. The CDR3 contains 15 residues. V was trimmed by 4 bases and J by 5 bases, leaving 17 bases between them. The DNA of the CDR3 is TGTGCCAGCAGCTCCTCGGGAAGTCCCCGGTATGGCTACACCTTC. The encoded protein is CASSSSGSPRYGYTF. The variable domain in full, completed from reference TRBV11-2 and TRBJ1-2, reads EAGVAQSPRYKIIEKRQSVAFWCNPISGHATLYWYQQILGQGPKLLIQFQNNGVVDDSQLPKDRFSAERLKGVDSTLKIQPAKLEDSAVYLCASSSSGSPRYGYTFGSGTRLTVV.

The rearrangement uses TRBV2 and TRBJ2-5, with 14 bases aligning to TRBD2. Germline V gene lookup returns CDR1 SNHLY and CDR2 FYNNEI. J lost 3 bases, V lost 5 bases, and 8 bases had no gene match. The CDR3 sequence is 17 residues long. The CDR3 sequence: CASSLIGLAGGKETQYF. The CDR3 DNA follows: TGTGCCAGCAGTCTAATTGGACTAGCGGGGGGTAAAGAGACCCAGTACTTC.